Sequencing of this TCR beta chain was carried out in a study of shared clonotypes between healthy human individuals. TCRdb keeps only in-frame clones here, not all; method: immunoSEQ multiplex PCR. The data show approximately 650,000 clones, 95% to 96% seen once. J gave up 5 bases and V 6 bases, and 13 bases lay outside the gene matches. Germline lookup yields CDR1 SGHTA and CDR2 FQGTGA. This CDR3 is 16 amino acids long. Only CD45RO-negative cells positively selected for CCR7 counted as naive CD8 cells, so terminally differentiated effector memory CD45RA+ cells were excluded. The receptor was derived from a woman aged 30 to 39 in good health. The sample consisted of naive CD8+ T cells sorted from blood. The rearrangement links TRBV7-3 to TRBJ1-2; 9 nucleotides line up with TRBD1. The CDR3 loop reads CASSFTPRDRAYGYTF. In DNA, the CDR3 is TGTGCCAGCAGTTTTACCCCCCGGGACAGGGCATATGGCTACACCTTC.